The rows below give T cell receptor beta chains drawn from one sample of a study of blood T cell repertoires in COVID-19. Sequencing used immunoSEQ multiplex PCR; TCRdb keeps in-frame clones, though not all of them. The sample shows under 250,000 clones, approximately 87% of them seen only once. Input material: peripheral blood. These receptors were obtained from a man in his sixties with acute or convalescent COVID-19. Each CDR3 is given without its conserved first and last residue.

J gene: TRBJ1-2; V gene: TRBV2; CDR3 length: 10; CDR3 protein: ARRGTNYGYT
J gene: TRBJ2-7; V gene: TRBV19; CDR3 length: 9; CDR3 protein: AVGQAYEQY
J gene: TRBJ1-5; V gene: TRBV19; CDR3 length: 13; CDR3 protein: ASKETGYSNQPQH
J gene: TRBJ1-2; V gene: TRBV19; CDR3 length: 12; CDR3 protein: ASSMQDRNYGYT
J gene: TRBJ2-4; V gene: TRBV28; CDR3 length: 14; CDR3 protein: ASSHGTSGLKNIQY
J gene: TRBJ2-3; V gene: TRBV12-3/TRBV12-4; CDR3 length: 9; CDR3 protein: ASTWGTKQY
J gene: TRBJ2-1; V gene: TRBV7-6; CDR3 length: 9; CDR3 protein: ASSLLGGKV
J gene: TRBJ1-2; V gene: TRBV5-1; CDR3 length: 13; CDR3 protein: ASSYSGPLGDGYT
J gene: TRBJ1-1; V gene: TRBV18; CDR3 length: 16; CDR3 protein: ASSPRVSAGARNTEAF
J gene: TRBJ1-4; V gene: TRBV7-9; CDR3 length: 12; CDR3 protein: ASSFDSTNEKLF
J gene: TRBJ2-7; V gene: TRBV30; CDR3 length: 11; CDR3 protein: AWRTSGIYEQY
J gene: TRBJ2-7; V gene: TRBV14; CDR3 length: 13; CDR3 protein: ASSHLTSGRDEQY
J gene: TRBJ2-5; V gene: TRBV5-4; CDR3 length: 13; CDR3 protein: ASSLSSGDGETQY
J gene: TRBJ2-7; V gene: TRBV3-1/TRBV3-2; CDR3 length: 13; CDR3 protein: ASSQVGGRRDEQY
J gene: TRBJ2-5; V gene: TRBV5-6; CDR3 length: 12; CDR3 protein: ASTVNWFQETQY
J gene: TRBJ1-1; V gene: TRBV2; CDR3 length: 13; CDR3 protein: ASNTGQGLNTEAF
J gene: TRBJ1-2; V gene: TRBV20-1; CDR3 length: 9; CDR3 protein: SASAGIGYT
J gene: TRBJ1-5; V gene: TRBV5-5; CDR3 length: 12; CDR3 protein: ASTGGTGGQPQH
J gene: TRBJ2-7; V gene: TRBV7-9; CDR3 length: 12; CDR3 protein: ASSLGTSGNEQY
J gene: TRBJ1-2; V gene: TRBV7-2; CDR3 length: 12; CDR3 protein: ASSWSDGNYGYT